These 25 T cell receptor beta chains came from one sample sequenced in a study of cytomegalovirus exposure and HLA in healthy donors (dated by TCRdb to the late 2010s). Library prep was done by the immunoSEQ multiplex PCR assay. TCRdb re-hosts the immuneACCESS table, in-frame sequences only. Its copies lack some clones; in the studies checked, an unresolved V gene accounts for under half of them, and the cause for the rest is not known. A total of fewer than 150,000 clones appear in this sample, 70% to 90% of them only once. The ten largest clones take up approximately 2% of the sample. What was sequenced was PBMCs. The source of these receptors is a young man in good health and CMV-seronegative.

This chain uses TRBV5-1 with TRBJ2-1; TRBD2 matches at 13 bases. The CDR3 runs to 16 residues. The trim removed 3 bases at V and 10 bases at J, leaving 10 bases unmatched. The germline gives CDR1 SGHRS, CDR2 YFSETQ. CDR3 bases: TGCGCCAGCAGCTCCGCATGGACTAGCGGGAGTCGGGAGCAGTTCTTC. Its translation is CASSSAWTSGSREQFF.

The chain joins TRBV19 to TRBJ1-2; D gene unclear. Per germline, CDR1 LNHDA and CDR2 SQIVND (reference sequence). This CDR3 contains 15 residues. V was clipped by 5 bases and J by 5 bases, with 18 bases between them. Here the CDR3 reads CASSLSRESEYGYTF. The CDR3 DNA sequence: TGTGCCAGTAGTTTGTCACGAGAATCCGAATATGGCTACACCTTC.

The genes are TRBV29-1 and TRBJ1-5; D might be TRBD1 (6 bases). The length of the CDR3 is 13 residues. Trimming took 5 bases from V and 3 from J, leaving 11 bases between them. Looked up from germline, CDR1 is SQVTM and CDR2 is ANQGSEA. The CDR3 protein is CSVLPGDNQPQHF. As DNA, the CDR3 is TGCAGCGTTCTCCCAGGGGACAATCAGCCCCAGCATTTT.

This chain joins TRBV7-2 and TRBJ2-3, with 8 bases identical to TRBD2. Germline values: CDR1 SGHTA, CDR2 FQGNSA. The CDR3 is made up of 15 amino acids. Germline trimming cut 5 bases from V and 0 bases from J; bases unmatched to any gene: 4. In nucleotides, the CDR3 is TGTGCCAGCAGCCGACTAGCGTCCAGCACAGATACGCAGTATTTT. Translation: CASSRLASSTDTQYF.

The CDR3 nucleotides read TGTGCCAGCAGTCAGACTAGCAGTAGCACAGATACGCAGTATTTT. Translating it yields CASSQTSSSTDTQYF. V usage is TRBV25-1 and J usage is TRBJ2-3; 7 positions agree with TRBD2. Germline loops: CDR1 MGHDK, CDR2 SYGVNS. Trimming removed 5 bases from V and 0 bases from J; junction bases left unmatched: 5. CDR3 length equals 15 residues.

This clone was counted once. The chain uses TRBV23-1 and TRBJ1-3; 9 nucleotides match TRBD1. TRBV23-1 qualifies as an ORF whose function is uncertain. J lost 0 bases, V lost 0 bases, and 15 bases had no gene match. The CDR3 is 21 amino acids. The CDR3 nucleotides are TGCGCCAGCAGTCAATCGGAGGGGACAGGGAAGGTGAAGGGCTCTGGAAACACCATATATTTT. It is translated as CASSQSEGTGKVKGSGNTIYF.

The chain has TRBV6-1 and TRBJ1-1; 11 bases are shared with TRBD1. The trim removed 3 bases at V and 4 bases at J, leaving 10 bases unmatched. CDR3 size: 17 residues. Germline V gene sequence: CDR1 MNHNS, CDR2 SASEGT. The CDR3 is CASSEALGTGGITEAFF. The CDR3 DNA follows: TGTGCCAGCAGTGAGGCATTGGGGACAGGGGGAATCACTGAAGCTTTCTTT.

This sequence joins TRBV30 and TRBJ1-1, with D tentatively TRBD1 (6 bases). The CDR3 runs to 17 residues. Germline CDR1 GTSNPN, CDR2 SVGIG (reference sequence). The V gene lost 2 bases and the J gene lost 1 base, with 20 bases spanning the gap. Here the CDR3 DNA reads TGTGCCTGGAGTTCGGTCTCAGGGGTCTCAAGGAACACTGAAGCTTTCTTT. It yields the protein CAWSSVSGVSRNTEAFF.

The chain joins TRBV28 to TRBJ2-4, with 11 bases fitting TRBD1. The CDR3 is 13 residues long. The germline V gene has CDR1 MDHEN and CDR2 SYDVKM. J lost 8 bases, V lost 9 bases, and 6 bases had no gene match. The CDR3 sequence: CASRTGGIDIQYF. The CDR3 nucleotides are TGTGCCAGTCGGACAGGGGGCATCGACATTCAGTACTTC.

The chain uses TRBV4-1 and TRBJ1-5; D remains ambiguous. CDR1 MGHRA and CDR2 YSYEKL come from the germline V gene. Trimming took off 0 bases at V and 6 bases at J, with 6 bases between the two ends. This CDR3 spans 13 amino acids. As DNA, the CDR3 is TGCGCCAGCAGCCAAGAGTCCGGTCAGCCCCAGCATTTT. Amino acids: CASSQESGQPQHF.

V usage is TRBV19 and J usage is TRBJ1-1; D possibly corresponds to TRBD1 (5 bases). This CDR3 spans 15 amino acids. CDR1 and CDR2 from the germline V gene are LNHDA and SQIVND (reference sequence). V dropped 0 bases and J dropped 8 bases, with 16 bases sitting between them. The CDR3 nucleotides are TGTGCCAGTAGTATAGATTCGGGGGGTGCTTACGAAGCTTTCTTT. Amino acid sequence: CASSIDSGGAYEAFF.

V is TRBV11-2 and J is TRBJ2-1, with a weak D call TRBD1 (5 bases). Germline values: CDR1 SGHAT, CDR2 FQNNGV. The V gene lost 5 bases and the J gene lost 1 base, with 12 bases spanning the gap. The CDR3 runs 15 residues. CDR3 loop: CASSRRQLSYNEQFF. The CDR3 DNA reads TGTGCCAGCAGCCGACGACAGTTATCCTACAATGAGCAGTTCTTC. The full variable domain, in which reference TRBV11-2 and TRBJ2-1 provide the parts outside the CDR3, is EAGVAQSPRYKIIEKRQSVAFWCNPISGHATLYWYQQILGQGPKLLIQFQNNGVVDDSQLPKDRFSAERLKGVDSTLKIQPAKLEDSAVYLCASSRRQLSYNEQFFGPGTRLTVL.

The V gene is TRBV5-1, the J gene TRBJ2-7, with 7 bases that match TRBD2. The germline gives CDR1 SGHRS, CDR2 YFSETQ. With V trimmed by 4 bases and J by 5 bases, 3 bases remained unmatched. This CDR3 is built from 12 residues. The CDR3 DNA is TGCGCCAGCAGCCGGGAGGCCCACGAGCAGTACTTC. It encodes CASSREAHEQYF.

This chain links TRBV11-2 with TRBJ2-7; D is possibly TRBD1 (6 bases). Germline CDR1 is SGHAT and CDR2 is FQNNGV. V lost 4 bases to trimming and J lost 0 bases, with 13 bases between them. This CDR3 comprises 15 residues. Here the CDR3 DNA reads TGTGCCAGCAGCTCGGACAGTTCGGGCTCCTACGAGCAGTACTTC. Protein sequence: CASSSDSSGSYEQYF.

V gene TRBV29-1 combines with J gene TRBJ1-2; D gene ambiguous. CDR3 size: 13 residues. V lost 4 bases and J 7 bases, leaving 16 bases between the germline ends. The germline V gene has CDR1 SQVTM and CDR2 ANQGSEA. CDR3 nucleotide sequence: TGCAGCGTTGCCCACGGGTTTGGTGTTGGCTACACCTTC. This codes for CSVAHGFGVGYTF.

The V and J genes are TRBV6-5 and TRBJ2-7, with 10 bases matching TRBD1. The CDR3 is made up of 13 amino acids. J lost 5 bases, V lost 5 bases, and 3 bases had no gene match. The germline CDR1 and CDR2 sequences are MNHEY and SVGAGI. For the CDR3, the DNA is TGTGCCAGCAGTAGGACAGGGGGACACGAGCAGTACTTC. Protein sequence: CASSRTGGHEQYF.

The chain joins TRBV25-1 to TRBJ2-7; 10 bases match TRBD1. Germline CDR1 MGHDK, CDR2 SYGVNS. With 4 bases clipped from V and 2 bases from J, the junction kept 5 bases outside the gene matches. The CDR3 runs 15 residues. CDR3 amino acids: CASSGGTGAPYEQYF. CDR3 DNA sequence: TGTGCCAGCAGTGGTGGGACAGGGGCCCCCTACGAGCAGTACTTC.

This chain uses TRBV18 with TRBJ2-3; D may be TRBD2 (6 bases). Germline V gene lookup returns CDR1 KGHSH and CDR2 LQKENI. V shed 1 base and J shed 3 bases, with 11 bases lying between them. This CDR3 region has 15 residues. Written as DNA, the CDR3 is TGTGCCAGCTCACCACAGGTGGGGGGAACAGATACGCAGTATTTT. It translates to CASSPQVGGTDTQYF.

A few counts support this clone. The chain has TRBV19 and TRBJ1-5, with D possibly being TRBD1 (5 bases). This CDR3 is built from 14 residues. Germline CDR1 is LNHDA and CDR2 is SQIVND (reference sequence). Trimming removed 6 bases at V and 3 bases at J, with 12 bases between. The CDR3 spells CASRATGFNQPQHF. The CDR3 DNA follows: TGTGCCAGTAGAGCAACAGGATTCAATCAGCCCCAGCATTTT.

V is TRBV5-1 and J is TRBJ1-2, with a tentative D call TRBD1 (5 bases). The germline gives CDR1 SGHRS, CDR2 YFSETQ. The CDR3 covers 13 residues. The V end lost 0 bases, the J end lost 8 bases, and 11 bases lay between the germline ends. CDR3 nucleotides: TGCGCCAGCAGCTTGGAAACAGGCCGGGGCTACACCTTC. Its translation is CASSLETGRGYTF.

The CDR3 nucleotides are TGTGCCAGCAGTCCAGCGGACAGGGAGACCCAGTACTTC. Translating it yields CASSPADRETQYF. The chain carries TRBV28 and TRBJ2-5, with 7 positions matching TRBD1. After removal of 5 bases from V and 5 bases from J, the junction contained 5 bases not matched to a gene. This CDR3 spans 13 amino acids. The germline V gene encodes CDR1 MDHEN and CDR2 SYDVKM.

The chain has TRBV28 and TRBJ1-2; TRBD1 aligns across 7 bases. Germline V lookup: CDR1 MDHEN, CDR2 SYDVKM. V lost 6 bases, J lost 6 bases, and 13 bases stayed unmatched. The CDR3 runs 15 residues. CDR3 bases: TGTGCCAGCAGCCGGGACAGAGAATATCACAATGGCTACACCTTC. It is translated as CASSRDREYHNGYTF.

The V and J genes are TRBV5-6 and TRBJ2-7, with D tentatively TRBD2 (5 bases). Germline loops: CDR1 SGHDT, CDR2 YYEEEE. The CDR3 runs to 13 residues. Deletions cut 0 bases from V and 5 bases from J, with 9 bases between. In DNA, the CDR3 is TGTGCCAGCAGCTTGGGATACGGGGACGAGCAGTACTTC. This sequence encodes CASSLGYGDEQYF.

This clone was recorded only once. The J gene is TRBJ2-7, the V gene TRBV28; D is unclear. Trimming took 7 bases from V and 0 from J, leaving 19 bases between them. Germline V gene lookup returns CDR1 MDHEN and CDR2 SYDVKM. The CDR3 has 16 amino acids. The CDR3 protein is CASTLGSATNSYEQYF. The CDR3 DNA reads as TGTGCCAGCACCCTCGGGTCGGCCACTAACTCCTACGAGCAGTACTTC.

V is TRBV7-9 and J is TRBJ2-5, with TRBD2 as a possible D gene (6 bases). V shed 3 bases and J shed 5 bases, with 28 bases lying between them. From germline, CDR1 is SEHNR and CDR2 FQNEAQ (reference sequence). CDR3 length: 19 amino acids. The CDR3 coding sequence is TGTGCCAGCAGCTTCCCTCGTTTGTATGGAGGGGCGGGAATGGAGACCCAGTACTTC. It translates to CASSFPRLYGGAGMETQYF.